This T cell receptor (beta chain) was recorded in a study of T-cell reconstitution after alpha-beta-depleted transplantation in children. Germline values: CDR1 SGHTA, CDR2 FQGNSA. The CDR3 is 14 residues long. Trimming removed 7 bases from V and 7 bases from J; junction bases left unmatched: 6. Unique molecular identifiers were used in preparing the TCRbeta library. TCRdb reprocessed the PCR reads via MiXCR and lists one record per CDR3 protein. The sample holds about 690,000 distinct CDR3 sequences, around 17% seen once. This TCR derives from a human donor who donated a stem cell graft to a child with acute myeloid leukemia. Source: PBMCs from the stem cell graft donor, taken from the stem cell graft. V is TRBV7-2 and J is TRBJ2-4; 11 bases align to TRBD1. In nucleotides, the CDR3 is TGTGCCAGCAATGAGGGACAGGGGGTGAACATTCAGTACTTC. This sequence encodes CASNEGQGVNIQYF.